These 21 T cell receptor beta chains share one sample of origin, sequenced in a study of blood T cell repertoires in COVID-19 (TCRdb year 2020). The method was the immunoSEQ multiplex PCR assay. TCRdb retrieved this table from immuneACCESS and kept in-frame rearrangements only. Not all clones are present; in checked studies, unresolved V genes account for under half, and no reason is known for the remainder. Across this sample there are about 100,000 clones, with about nine tenths seen only once. In total, the top ten clones hold around 2.1% of the sample. Sequences were obtained from peripheral blood. Receptor source: a man in his fifties with active COVID-19.

V gene TRBV3-1 (or the pseudogene TRBV3-2) combines with J gene TRBJ2-3; 8 positions match TRBD2. The junction had 6 bases not matched to a gene; V was cut back by 6 bases and J by 4 bases. From germline, CDR1 is LGHDT and CDR2 YNNKEL (reference sequence). The length of the CDR3 is 14 residues. CDR3 amino acids: CASRRGLVPDTQYF. The CDR3 bases are TGTGCCAGCAGACGGGGACTAGTTCCAGATACGCAGTATTTT.

The chain joins TRBV18 to TRBJ2-7, with TRBD1 matching over 9 bases. The V gene's germline CDR1 is KGHSH and CDR2 LQKENI. Losses at the gene ends were 3 bases for V and 7 bases for J; bases not matched to a gene: 4. The CDR3 is 13 amino acids. The CDR3 loop is CASSPGQGWEQYF. The CDR3 DNA reads TGTGCCAGCTCACCCGGACAGGGGTGGGAGCAGTACTTC.

In DNA form, the CDR3 reads TGCACCAGCAGCCACCCCCGGTTTGGCGAGCAGTACGTC. As protein: CTSSHPRFGEQYV. This chain uses TRBV1 with TRBJ2-7; the DNA was not compared with TRBD2, the D call given in the table. TRBV1 is a listed pseudogene. The CDR3 runs 13 residues.

The chain links TRBV7-8 to TRBJ1-2, with D maybe TRBD1 (6 bases). The length of the CDR3 is 16 residues. V shed 3 bases and J shed 4 bases, with 18 bases lying between them. Germline V gene sequence: CDR1 SGHVS, CDR2 FQNEAQ. The CDR3 DNA reads TGTGCCAGCAGCTTGGGGGGGCGCCTTGGGATCTATGGCTACACCTTC. Translation: CASSLGGRLGIYGYTF.

The chain is built from TRBV7-9 and TRBJ1-5; D is possibly TRBD1 (6 bases). Germline V lookup: CDR1 SEHNR, CDR2 FQNEAQ (reference sequence). V was pared by 1 base and J by 3 bases, with 16 bases between. The CDR3 loop spans 17 amino acids. The CDR3 loop reads CASSLERTASNNQPQHF. The CDR3 DNA follows: TGTGCCAGCAGCTTAGAACGGACAGCCTCCAACAATCAGCCCCAGCATTTT.

V and J are TRBV15 and TRBJ2-5; a weak D match, TRBD1 (7 bases). The germline gives CDR1 LNHNV, CDR2 YYDKDF (reference sequence). The V and J ends lost 0 bases and 2 bases respectively, with 13 bases between them. This CDR3 comprises 16 residues. CDR3 in amino acids: CATSRDQGGSQETQYF. The CDR3 DNA sequence: TGTGCCACCAGCAGAGATCAGGGGGGATCGCAAGAGACCCAGTACTTC.

This rearrangement joins TRBV9 to TRBJ2-3; 9 nucleotides align to TRBD1. V trimming: 4 bases; J trimming: 5 bases; junction bases outside the gene matches: 11. Germline V gives CDR1 SGDLS, CDR2 YYNGEE. The CDR3 has 16 amino acids. The CDR3 DNA follows: TGTGCCAGCAGCCTGACCCCGGGACAGGGTATAGATACGCAGTATTTT. Encoded protein: CASSLTPGQGIDTQYF.

The rearrangement uses TRBV6-2 or TRBV6-3 and TRBJ2-1, with 14 nucleotides matching TRBD2. This CDR3 is 16 amino acids long. The V gene's germline CDR1 is MNHEY and CDR2 SVGEGT. V dropped 5 bases and J dropped 8; count of bases not matched to a gene: 8. The CDR3 region has the DNA TGTGCCAGCAGTCTCACGACTAGCGGGAGGGCCTATGAGCAGTTCTTC. Translated, it gives CASSLTTSGRAYEQFF.

V gene TRBV7-9 combines with J gene TRBJ2-2, with D perhaps TRBD2 (6 bases). Germline CDR1 is SEHNR and CDR2 is FQNEAQ (reference sequence). The length of the CDR3 is 18 residues. The ends were cut back, 0 bases at V and 5 bases at J, with 19 bases in the middle. CDR3 amino acids: CASSLARLSGSFTGELFF. CDR3 DNA sequence: TGTGCCAGCAGCTTAGCGCGGCTTAGCGGATCATTTACCGGGGAGCTGTTTTTT.

V and J are TRBV29-1 and TRBJ2-2; the match to TRBD2 covers 8 bases. The germline V gene has CDR1 SQVTM and CDR2 ANQGSEA. V trimming: 1 base; J trimming: 8 bases; junction bases outside the gene matches: 9. CDR3 size: 15 residues. CDR3 loop: CSVEGGTRFSGELFF. CDR3 nucleotides: TGCAGCGTTGAAGGGGGGACTAGGTTCTCGGGGGAGCTGTTTTTT.

This rearrangement joins TRBV11-3 to TRBJ1-2, with D possibly being TRBD1 (5 bases). With 4 bases removed from V and 0 bases from J, the gap between germline ends came to 18 bases. Germline CDR1 and CDR2: SGHNT and YENEEA. The CDR3 is 17 residues long. Written as DNA, the CDR3 is TGTGCCAGCAGCTCCTCGGGACGGGGGGACCCTAACTATGGCTACACCTTC. Translated, it gives CASSSSGRGDPNYGYTF.

This chain connects TRBV11-3 to TRBJ1-6; no firm D call. Germline V gene sequence: CDR1 SGHNT, CDR2 YENEEA. There are 16 residues in the CDR3. Trimming removed 4 bases at V and 8 bases at J, with 18 bases between. CDR3 residues: CASSSDRVQPHSPLHF. Written as DNA, the CDR3 is TGTGCCAGCAGCTCAGACCGGGTCCAACCCCATTCACCCCTCCACTTT.

The chain employs TRBV29-1 and TRBJ1-1, with 7 bases lining up with TRBD1. This CDR3 has 14 amino acids. In germline, CDR1 is SQVTM, CDR2 ANQGSEA. V dropped 6 bases and J dropped 4; count of bases not matched to a gene: 11. CDR3: CSVALQGIGTEAFF. As DNA, the CDR3 is TGCAGCGTGGCCCTACAGGGGATTGGCACTGAAGCTTTCTTT.

The rearrangement uses TRBV19 and TRBJ1-4; 8 nucleotides line up with TRBD1. The CDR3 is 15 amino acids. V trimming: 10 bases; J trimming: 5 bases; junction bases outside the gene matches: 12. Looked up from germline, CDR1 is LNHDA and CDR2 is SQIVND (reference sequence). Here the CDR3 reads CATRAHGTGNEKLFF. DNA for the CDR3: TGTGCCACGAGAGCCCACGGGACAGGAAATGAAAAACTGTTTTTT.

This chain connects TRBV4-1 to TRBJ1-1, with TRBD1 matching 7 bases. V lost 6 bases to trimming and J lost 0 bases; unmatched junction nucleotides: 1. Per germline, CDR1 MGHRA and CDR2 YSYEKL. There are 13 residues in the CDR3. The CDR3 DNA follows: TGCGCCAGCAGGGGACAGCTGAACACTGAAGCTTTCTTT. Protein product: CASRGQLNTEAFF.

The genes are TRBV7-2 and TRBJ2-2; 8 bases agree with TRBD2. The ends lost 2 bases at V and 5 bases at J; junction bases unmatched: 7. The germline gives CDR1 SGHTA, CDR2 FQGNSA. This CDR3 spans 16 amino acids. Here the CDR3 reads CASSLRPGGGTGELFF. The CDR3 coding sequence is TGTGCCAGCAGCTTACGACCGGGAGGGGGTACCGGGGAGCTGTTTTTT.

The chain carries TRBV5-5 and TRBJ1-2; 8 bases agree with TRBD1. Per the germline V gene, CDR1 is SGHKS and CDR2 is YYEKEE (reference sequence). There are 17 residues in the CDR3. V dropped 4 bases and J dropped 0; count of bases not matched to a gene: 11. CDR3 coding DNA: TGTGCCAGCAGCCCCAAGACAGGGGCCGGACCTAACTATGGCTACACCTTC. It translates to CASSPKTGAGPNYGYTF.

The chain employs TRBV5-1 and TRBJ1-2; D might be TRBD1 (5 bases). Germline V gene data show CDR1 as SGHRS and CDR2 as YFSETQ. This CDR3 comprises 13 residues. V was pared by 4 bases and J by 7 bases, with 14 bases between. This chain's CDR3 is CASSPDRTVGYTF. CDR3 sequence (DNA): TGCGCCAGCAGCCCCGACAGAACGGTTGGCTACACCTTC.

A single count supports this clone. This chain joins TRBV9 and TRBJ2-7; the D gene is possibly TRBD2 (7 bases). This CDR3 comprises 15 residues. The germline V and J ends were trimmed by 4 bases and 5 bases, with 19 bases remaining between them. Germline CDR1 SGDLS, CDR2 YYNGEE. The CDR3 DNA reads TGTGCCAGCAGCCCCCAGAGGGGGGGGGTCCACGAGCAGTACTTC. Translated: CASSPQRGGVHEQYF.

The chain recombines TRBV2 with TRBJ1-5; TRBD1 matches 7 bases. With V trimmed by 6 bases and J by 5 bases, 7 bases remained unmatched. Germline-derived CDR1 and CDR2 are SNHLY and FYNNEI. The CDR3 totals 14 residues. CDR3 DNA: TGTGCCAGCAGGGCAGGGGGTCCGTATCAGCCCCAGCATTTT. As protein: CASRAGGPYQPQHF.

CDR3 protein: CASSTELDHEQFF. The CDR3 DNA sequence: TGCGCCAGCAGCACCGAACTAGACCATGAGCAGTTCTTC. The chain combines TRBV5-1 with TRBJ2-1; possibly TRBD2 for D (5 bases). V was pared by 4 bases and J by 8 bases, with 13 bases between. The CDR3 is 13 amino acids. Per the germline V gene, CDR1 is SGHRS and CDR2 is YFSETQ.